This T cell receptor (beta chain) was documented in a study of blood T cell repertoires in COVID-19. About the research overall: T cells, B-cell-depleted T cells, or PBMCs provided the cDNA or gDNA that served as material.

The CDR3 totals 15 residues. CDR1 is MNHEY and CDR2 is SMNVEV in the germline V gene (reference sequence). The ends lost 5 bases at V and 6 bases at J; junction bases unmatched: 10. Produced via immunoSEQ multiplex PCR; TCRdb's table is partial and in-frame only. The sample has around 140,000 clones; 84% are singletons. The chain couples TRBV27 to TRBJ2-3; 8 bases align to TRBD1. The receptor comes from a woman in her 50s with acute COVID-19. Source material: PBMCs or T cells enriched from blood (not recorded which). The CDR3 spells CASSSRQGPLDTQYF. CDR3 sequence (DNA): TGTGCCAGCAGTAGCAGACAGGGGCCTTTGGATACGCAGTATTTT.